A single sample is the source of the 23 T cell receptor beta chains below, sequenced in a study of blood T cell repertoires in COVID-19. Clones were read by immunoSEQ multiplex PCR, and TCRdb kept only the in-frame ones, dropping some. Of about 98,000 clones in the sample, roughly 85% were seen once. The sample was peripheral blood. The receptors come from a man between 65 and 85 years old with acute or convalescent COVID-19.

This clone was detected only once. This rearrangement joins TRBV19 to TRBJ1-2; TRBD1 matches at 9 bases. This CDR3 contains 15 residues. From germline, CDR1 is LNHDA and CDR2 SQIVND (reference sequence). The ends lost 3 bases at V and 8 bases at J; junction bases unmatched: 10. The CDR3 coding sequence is TGTGCCAGTAGTATTCAGGGACAGGGCTCTTTCGGCTACACCTTC. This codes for CASSIQGQGSFGYTF.

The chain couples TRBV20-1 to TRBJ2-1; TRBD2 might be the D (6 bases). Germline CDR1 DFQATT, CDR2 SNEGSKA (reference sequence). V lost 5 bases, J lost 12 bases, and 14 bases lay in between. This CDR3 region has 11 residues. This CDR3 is CSAGGSTVQFF. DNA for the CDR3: TGCAGTGCTGGGGGGTCTACAGTGCAGTTCTTC.

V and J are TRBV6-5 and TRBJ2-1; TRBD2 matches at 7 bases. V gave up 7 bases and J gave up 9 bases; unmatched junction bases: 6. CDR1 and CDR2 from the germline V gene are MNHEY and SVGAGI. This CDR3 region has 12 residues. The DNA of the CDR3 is TGTGCCAGCAAGATGGGGGGGACTGAGCAGTTCTTC. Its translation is CASKMGGTEQFF.

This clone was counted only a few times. CDR3 DNA: TGTGCCAGTAGCCCGGGACAGCTCTCCTCGCAGCCCCAGCATTTT. Translating gives CASSPGQLSSQPQHF. The chain recombines TRBV19 with TRBJ1-5; 7 bases map to TRBD1. The V gene end was trimmed by 6 bases and the J gene end by 7 bases; junction bases not matched to a gene: 12. The CDR3 has 15 residues. Germline V gives CDR1 LNHDA, CDR2 SQIVND (reference sequence). The whole variable domain, remainder taken from reference TRBV19 and TRBJ1-5, is DGGITQSPKYLFRKEGQNVTLSCEQNLNHDAMYWYRQDPGQGLRLIYYSQIVNDFQKGDIAEGYSVSREKKESFPLTVTSAQKNPTAFYLCASSPGQLSSQPQHFGDGTRLSIL.

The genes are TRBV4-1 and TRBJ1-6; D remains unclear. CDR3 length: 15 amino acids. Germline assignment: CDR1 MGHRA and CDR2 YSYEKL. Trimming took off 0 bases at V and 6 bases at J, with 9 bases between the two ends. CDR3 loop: CASSQEGLGNSPLHF. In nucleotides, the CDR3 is TGCGCCAGCAGCCAAGAGGGCTTAGGTAATTCACCCCTCCACTTT.

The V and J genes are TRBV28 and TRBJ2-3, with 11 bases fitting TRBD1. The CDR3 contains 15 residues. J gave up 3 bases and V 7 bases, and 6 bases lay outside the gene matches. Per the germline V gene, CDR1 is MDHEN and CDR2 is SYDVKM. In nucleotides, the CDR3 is TGTGCCAGCACCACTGGGACAGGGGGAACAGATACGCAGTATTTT. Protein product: CASTTGTGGTDTQYF. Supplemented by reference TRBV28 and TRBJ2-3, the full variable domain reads DVKVTQSSRYLVKRTGEKVFLECVQDMDHENMFWYRQDPGLGLRLIYFSYDVKMKEKGDIPEGYSVSREKKERFSLILESASTNQTSMYLCASTTGTGGTDTQYFGPGTRLTVL.

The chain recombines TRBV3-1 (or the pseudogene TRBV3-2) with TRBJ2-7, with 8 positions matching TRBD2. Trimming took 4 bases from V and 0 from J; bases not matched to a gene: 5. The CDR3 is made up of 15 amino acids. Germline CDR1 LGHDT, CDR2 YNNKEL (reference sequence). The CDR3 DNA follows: TGTGCCAGCAGCCGAGGAGCGGGGGACTCCTACGAGCAGTACTTC. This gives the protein CASSRGAGDSYEQYF.

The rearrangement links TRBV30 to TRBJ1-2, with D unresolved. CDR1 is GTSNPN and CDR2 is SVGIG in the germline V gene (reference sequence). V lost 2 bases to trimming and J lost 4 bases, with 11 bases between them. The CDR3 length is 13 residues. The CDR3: CAWSTTELYGYTF. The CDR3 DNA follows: TGTGCCTGGAGTACCACCGAACTCTATGGCTACACCTTC. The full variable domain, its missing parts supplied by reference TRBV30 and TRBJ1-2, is SQTIHQWPATLVQPVGSPLSLECTVEGTSNPNLYWYRQAAGRGLQLLFYSVGIGQISSEVPQNLSASRPQDRQFILSSKKLLLSDSGFYLCAWSTTELYGYTFGSGTRLTVV.

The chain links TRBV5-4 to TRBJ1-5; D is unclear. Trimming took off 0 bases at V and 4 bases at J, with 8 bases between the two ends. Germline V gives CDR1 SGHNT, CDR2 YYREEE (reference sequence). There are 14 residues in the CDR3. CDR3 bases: TGTGCCAGCAGCTTGGCAGGTCAAAATCAGCCCCAGCATTTT. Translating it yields CASSLAGQNQPQHF.

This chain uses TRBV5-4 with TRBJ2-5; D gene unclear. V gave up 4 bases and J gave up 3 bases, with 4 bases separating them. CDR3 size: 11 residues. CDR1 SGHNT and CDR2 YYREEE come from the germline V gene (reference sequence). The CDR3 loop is CASSTEETQYF. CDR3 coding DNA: TGTGCCAGCAGCACGGAAGAGACCCAGTACTTC. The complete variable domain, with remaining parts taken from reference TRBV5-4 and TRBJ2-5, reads ETGVTQSPTHLIKTRGQQVTLRCSSQSGHNTVSWYQQALGQGPQFIFQYYREEENGRGNFPPRFSGLQFPNYSSELNVNALELDDSALYLCASSTEETQYFGPGTRLLVL.

The CDR3 DNA reads TGTGCCAGCAGTTACAGGACAGAAAGCGAGCAGTACTTC. Translation gives CASSYRTESEQYF. The chain is built from TRBV2 and TRBJ2-7; D possibly corresponds to TRBD1 (6 bases). CDR3 length: 13 residues. Germline CDR1 and CDR2: SNHLY and FYNNEI. V gave up 5 bases and J gave up 6 bases, with 14 bases separating them.

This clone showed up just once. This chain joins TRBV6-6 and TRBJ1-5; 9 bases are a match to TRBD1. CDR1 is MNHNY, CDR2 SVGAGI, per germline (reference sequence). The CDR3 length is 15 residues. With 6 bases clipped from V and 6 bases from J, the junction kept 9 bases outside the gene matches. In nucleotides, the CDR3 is TGTGCCAGCAGCCTACAGGGGGCAGAGGTTCAGCCCCAGCATTTT. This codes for CASSLQGAEVQPQHF.

CDR3 sequence reads: CASSRDSSGNTIYF. CDR3 nucleotides: TGTGCCAGCAGCCGGGACAGCTCTGGAAACACCATATATTTT. J is TRBJ1-3 and V is TRBV7-2; TRBD1 matches 7 bases. V dropped 5 bases and J dropped 0; count of bases not matched to a gene: 1. This CDR3 has 14 amino acids. The germline CDR1 and CDR2 sequences are SGHTA and FQGNSA.

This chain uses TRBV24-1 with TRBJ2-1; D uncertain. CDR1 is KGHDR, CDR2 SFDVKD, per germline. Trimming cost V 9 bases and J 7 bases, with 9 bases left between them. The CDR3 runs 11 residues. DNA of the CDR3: TGTGCCACCGCGGCCGAGAATGAGCAGTTCTTC. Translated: CATAAENEQFF.

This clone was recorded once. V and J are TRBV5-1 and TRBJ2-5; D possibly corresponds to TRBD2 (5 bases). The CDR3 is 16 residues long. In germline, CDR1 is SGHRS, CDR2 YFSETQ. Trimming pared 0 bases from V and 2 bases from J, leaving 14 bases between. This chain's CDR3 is CASSLAASAGQETQYF. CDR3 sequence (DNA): TGCGCCAGCAGCTTGGCTGCTTCTGCGGGTCAAGAGACCCAGTACTTC.

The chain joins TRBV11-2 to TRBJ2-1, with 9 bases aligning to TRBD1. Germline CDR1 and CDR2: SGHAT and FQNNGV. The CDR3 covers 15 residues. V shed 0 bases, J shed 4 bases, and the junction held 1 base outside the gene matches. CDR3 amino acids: CASSLEGQGYNEQFF. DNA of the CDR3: TGTGCCAGCAGCTTAGAGGGACAGGGTTACAATGAGCAGTTCTTC.

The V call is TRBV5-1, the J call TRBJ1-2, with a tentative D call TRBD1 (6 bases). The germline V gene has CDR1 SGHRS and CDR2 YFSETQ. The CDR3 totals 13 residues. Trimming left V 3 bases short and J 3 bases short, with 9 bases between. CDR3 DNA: TGCGCCAGCAGCTATTACAGGGACTATGGCTACACCTTC. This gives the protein CASSYYRDYGYTF.

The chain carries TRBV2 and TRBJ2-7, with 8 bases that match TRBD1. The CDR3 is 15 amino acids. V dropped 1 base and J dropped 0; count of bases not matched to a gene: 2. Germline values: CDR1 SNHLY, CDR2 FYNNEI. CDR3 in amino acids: CASSEGDRSSYEQYF. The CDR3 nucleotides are TGTGCCAGCAGTGAAGGGGACAGGAGCTCCTACGAGCAGTACTTC.

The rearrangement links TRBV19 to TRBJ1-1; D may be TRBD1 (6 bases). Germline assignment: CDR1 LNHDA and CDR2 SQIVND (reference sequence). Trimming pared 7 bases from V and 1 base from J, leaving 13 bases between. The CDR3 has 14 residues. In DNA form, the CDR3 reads TGTGCCAGTACCCGCCAGGGGTGGAACACTGAAGCTTTCTTT. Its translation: CASTRQGWNTEAFF. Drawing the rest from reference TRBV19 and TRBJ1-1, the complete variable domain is DGGITQSPKYLFRKEGQNVTLSCEQNLNHDAMYWYRQDPGQGLRLIYYSQIVNDFQKGDIAEGYSVSREKKESFPLTVTSAQKNPTAFYLCASTRQGWNTEAFFGQGTRLTVV.

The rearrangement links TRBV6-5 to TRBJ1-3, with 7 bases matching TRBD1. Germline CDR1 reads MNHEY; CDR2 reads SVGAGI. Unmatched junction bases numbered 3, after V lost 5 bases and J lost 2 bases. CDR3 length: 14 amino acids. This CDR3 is CASSPGQAGNTIYF. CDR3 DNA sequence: TGTGCCAGCAGTCCCGGACAGGCTGGAAACACCATATATTTT.

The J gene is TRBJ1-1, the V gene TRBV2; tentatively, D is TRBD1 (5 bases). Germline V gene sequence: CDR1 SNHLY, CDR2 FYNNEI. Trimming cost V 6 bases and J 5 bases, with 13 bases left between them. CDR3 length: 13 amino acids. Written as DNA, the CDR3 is TGTGCCAGCAGCAACGGGGGAGAAACTGAAGCTTTCTTT. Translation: CASSNGGETEAFF.

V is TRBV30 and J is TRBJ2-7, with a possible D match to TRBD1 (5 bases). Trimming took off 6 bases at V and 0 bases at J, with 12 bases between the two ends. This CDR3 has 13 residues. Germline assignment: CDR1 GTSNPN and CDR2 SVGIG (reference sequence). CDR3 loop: CACTPDNSYEQYF. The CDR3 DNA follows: TGTGCCTGTACCCCGGACAACTCCTACGAGCAGTACTTC.

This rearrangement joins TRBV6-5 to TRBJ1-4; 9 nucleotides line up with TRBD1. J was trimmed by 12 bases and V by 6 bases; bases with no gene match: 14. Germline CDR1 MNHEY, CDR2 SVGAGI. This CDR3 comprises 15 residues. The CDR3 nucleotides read TGTGCCAGCAGCCAACAGGGGGCCTTCACTGGGGAACTGTTTTTT. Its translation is CASSQQGAFTGELFF.